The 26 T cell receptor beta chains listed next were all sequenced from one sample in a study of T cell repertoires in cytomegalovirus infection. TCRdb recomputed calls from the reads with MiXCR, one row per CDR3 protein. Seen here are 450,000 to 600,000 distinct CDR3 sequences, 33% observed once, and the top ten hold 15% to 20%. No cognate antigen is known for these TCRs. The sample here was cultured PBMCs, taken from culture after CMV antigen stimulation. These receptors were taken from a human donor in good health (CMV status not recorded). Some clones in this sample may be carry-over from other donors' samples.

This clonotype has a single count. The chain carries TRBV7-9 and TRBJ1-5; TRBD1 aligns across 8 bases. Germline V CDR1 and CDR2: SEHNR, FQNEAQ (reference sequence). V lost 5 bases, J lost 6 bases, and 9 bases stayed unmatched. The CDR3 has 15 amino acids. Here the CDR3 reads CASSATGGGSQPQHF. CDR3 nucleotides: TGTGCCAGCAGCGCCACAGGGGGTGGAAGTCAGCCCCAGCATTTT. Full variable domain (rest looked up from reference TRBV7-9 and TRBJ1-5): DTGVSQNPRHKITKRGQNVTFRCDPISEHNRLYWYRQTLGQGPEFLTYFQNEAQLEKSRLLSDRFSAERPKGSFSTLEIQRTEQGDSAMYLCASSATGGGSQPQHFGDGTRLSIL.

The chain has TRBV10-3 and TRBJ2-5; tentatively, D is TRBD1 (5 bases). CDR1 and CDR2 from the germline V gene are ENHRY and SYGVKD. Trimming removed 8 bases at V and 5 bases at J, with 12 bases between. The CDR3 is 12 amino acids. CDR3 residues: CAISGSSETQYF. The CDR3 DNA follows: TGTGCCATCTCAGGGTCTTCCGAGACCCAGTACTTC.

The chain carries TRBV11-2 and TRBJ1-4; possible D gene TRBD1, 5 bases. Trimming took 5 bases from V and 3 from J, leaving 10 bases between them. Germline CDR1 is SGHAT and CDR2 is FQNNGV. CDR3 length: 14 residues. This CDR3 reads CASSHWGPNEKLFF. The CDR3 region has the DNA TGTGCCAGCAGCCATTGGGGACCTAATGAAAAACTGTTTTTT.

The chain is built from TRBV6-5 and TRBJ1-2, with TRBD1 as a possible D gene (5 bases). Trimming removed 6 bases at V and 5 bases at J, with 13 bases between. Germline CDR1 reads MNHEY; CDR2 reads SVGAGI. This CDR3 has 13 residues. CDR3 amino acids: CASSTQGFYGYTF. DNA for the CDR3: TGTGCCAGCAGCACGCAGGGATTTTATGGCTACACCTTC.

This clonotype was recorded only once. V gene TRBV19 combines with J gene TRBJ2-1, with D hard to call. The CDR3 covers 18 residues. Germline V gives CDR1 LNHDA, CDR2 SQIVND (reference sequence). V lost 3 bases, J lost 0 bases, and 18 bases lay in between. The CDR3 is CASSILPPTESSYNEQFF. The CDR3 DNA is TGTGCCAGTAGTATCCTACCCCCCACAGAGAGCTCCTACAATGAGCAGTTCTTC.

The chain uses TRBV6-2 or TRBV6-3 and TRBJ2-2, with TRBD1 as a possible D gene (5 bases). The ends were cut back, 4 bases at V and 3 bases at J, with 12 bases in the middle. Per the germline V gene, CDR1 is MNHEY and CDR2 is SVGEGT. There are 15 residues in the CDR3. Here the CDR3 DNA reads TGTGCCAGCAGTTCCCGAAGGGGCCACACCGGGGAGCTGTTTTTT. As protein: CASSSRRGHTGELFF.

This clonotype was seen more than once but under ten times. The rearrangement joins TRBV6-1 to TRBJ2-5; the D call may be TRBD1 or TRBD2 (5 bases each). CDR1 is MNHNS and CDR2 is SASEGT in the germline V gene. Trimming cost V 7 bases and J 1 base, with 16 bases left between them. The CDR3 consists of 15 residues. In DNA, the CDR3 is TGTGCCAGCACCGAAGGGGCTAGCAGCCAAGAGACCCAGTACTTC. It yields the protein CASTEGASSQETQYF.

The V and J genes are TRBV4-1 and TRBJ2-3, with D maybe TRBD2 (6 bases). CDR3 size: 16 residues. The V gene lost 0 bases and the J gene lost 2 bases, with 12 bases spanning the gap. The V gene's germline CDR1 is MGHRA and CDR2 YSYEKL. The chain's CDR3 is CASSQDISGYTDTQYF. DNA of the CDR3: TGCGCCAGCAGCCAAGATATTAGCGGTTACACAGATACGCAGTATTTT.

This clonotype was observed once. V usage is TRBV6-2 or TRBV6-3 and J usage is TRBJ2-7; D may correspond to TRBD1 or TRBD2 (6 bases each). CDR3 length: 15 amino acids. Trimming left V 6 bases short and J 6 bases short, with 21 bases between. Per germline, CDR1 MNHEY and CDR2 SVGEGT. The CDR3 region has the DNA TGTGCCAGCAGGTCCGGGGGCTCGGGATCTATCGAGCAGTACTTC. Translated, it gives CASRSGGSGSIEQYF.

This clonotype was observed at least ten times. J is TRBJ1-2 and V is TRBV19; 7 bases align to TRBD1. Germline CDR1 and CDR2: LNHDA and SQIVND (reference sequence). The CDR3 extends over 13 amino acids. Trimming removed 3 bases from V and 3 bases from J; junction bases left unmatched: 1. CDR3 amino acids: CASSIGTDYGYTF. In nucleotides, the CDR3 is TGTGCCAGTAGTATCGGGACAGACTATGGCTACACCTTC.

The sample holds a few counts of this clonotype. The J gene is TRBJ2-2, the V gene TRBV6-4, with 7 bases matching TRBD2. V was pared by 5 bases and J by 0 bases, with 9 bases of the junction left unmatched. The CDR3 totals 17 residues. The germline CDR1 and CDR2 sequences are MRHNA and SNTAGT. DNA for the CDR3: TGTGCCAGCAGTTCGCTTAGCGGGCCTACGAACACCGGGGAGCTGTTTTTT. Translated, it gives CASSSLSGPTNTGELFF.

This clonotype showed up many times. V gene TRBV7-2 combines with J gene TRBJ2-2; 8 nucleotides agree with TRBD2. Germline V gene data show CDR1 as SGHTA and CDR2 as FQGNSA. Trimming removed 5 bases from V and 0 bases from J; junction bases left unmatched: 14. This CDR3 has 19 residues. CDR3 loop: CASSVESGTRPTNTGELFF. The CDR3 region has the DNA TGTGCCAGCAGCGTAGAAAGCGGGACTAGGCCAACGAACACCGGGGAGCTGTTTTTT.

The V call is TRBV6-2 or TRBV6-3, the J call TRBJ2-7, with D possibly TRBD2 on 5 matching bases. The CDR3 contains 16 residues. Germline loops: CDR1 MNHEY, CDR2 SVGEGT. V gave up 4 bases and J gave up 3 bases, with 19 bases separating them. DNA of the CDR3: TGTGCCAGCAGTTCATACTCCGGGAACTTCTACTACGAGCAGTACGTC. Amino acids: CASSSYSGNFYYEQYV.

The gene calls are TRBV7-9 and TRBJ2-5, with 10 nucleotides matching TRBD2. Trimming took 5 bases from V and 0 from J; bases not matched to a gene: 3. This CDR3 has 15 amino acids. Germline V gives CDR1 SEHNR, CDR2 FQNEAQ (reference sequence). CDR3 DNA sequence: TGTGCCAGCAGCCGAGGGACTAGCGACCAAGAGACCCAGTACTTC. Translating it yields CASSRGTSDQETQYF. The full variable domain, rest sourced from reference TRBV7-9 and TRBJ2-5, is DTGVSQNPRHKITKRGQNVTFRCDPISEHNRLYWYRQTLGQGPEFLTYFQNEAQLEKSRLLSDRFSAERPKGSFSTLEIQRTEQGDSAMYLCASSRGTSDQETQYFGPGTRLLVL.

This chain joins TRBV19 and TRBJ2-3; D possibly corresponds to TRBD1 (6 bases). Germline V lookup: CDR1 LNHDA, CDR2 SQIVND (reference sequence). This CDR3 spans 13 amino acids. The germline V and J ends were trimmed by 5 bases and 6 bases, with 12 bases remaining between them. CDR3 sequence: CASSVGASDTQYF. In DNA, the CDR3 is TGTGCCAGTAGTGTGGGGGCATCGGATACGCAGTATTTT.

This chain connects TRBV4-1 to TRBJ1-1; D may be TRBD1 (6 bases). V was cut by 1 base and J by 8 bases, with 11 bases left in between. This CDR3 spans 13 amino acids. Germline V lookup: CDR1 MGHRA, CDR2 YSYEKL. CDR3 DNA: TGCGCCAGCAGCCAAGGTACAGGGTGGGAAGCTTTCTTT. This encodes CASSQGTGWEAFF.

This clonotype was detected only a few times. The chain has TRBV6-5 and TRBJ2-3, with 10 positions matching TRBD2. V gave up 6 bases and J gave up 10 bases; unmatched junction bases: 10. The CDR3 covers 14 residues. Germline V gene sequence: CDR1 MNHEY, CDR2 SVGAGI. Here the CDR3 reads CASRLAGTDSAQYF. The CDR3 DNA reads TGTGCCAGCAGACTAGCGGGAACCGATTCGGCGCAGTATTTT.

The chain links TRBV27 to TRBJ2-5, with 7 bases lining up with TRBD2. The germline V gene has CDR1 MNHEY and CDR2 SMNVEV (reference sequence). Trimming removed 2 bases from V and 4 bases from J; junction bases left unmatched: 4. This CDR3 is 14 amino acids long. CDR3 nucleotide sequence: TGTGCCAGCAGTTTAGGGACTAATGTAGAGACCCAGTACTTC. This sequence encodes CASSLGTNVETQYF.

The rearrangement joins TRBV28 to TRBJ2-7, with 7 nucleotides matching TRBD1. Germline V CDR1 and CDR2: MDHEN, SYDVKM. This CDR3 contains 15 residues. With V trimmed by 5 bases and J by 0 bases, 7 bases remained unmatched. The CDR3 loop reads CASSPWTGLSYEQYF. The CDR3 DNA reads TGTGCCAGCAGTCCATGGACAGGCCTCTCCTACGAGCAGTACTTC.

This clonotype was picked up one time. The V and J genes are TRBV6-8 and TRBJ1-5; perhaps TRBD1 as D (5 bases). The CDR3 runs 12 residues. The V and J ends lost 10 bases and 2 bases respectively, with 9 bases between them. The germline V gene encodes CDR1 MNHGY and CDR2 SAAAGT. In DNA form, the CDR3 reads TGTGCCACCAAACAGGGCAATCAGCCCCAGCATTTT. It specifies CATKQGNQPQHF.

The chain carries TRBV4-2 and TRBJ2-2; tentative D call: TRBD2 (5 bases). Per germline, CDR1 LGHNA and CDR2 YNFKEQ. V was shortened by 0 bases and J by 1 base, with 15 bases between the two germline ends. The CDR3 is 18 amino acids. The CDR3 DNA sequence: TGTGCCAGCAGCCAAGACGTGCCCGGCGGACTGAACACCGGGGAGCTGTTTTTT. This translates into CASSQDVPGGLNTGELFF.

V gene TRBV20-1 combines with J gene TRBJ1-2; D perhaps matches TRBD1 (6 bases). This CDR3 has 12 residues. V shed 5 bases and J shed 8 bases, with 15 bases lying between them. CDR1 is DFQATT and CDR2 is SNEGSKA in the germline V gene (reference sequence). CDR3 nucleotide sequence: TGCAGTGCTTGGGGGGCGTCGGGAGGCTACACCTTC. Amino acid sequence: CSAWGASGGYTF.

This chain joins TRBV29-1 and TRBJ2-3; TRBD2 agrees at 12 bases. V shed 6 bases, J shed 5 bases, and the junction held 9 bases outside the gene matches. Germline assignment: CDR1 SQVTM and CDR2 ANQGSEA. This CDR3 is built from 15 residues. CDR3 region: CSVRRLAGVRDTQYF. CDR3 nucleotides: TGCAGCGTCCGACGACTAGCGGGAGTGAGAGATACGCAGTATTTT.

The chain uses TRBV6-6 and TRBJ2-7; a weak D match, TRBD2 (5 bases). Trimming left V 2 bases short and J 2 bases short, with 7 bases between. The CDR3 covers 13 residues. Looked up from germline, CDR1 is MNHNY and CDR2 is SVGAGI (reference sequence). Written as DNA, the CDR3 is TGTGCCAGCAGTTACGGGAGTACCTACGAGCAGTACGTC. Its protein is CASSYGSTYEQYV.

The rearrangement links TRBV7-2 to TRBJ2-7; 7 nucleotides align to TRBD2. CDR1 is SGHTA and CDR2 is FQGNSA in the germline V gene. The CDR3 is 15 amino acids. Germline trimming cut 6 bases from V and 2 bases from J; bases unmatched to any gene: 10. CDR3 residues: CASRSESSGTYEQYF. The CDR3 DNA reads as TGTGCCAGCAGGTCCGAATCCAGCGGGACCTACGAGCAGTACTTC.

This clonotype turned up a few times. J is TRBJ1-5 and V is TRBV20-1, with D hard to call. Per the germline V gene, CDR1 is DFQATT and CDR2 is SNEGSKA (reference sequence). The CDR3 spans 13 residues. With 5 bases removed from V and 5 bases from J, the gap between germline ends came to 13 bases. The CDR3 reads CSALISPDQPQHF. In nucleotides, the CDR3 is TGCAGTGCTCTTATTTCTCCAGATCAGCCCCAGCATTTT.